A selection of T cell receptor beta chains follows, all from one sample in a study of T cells in localized non-small cell lung cancer. Some clones are missing from TCRdb's copy, which holds only in-frame ones; the method was immunoSEQ multiplex PCR. Among around 1,400 clones listed, under 35% were seen once. The source material was normal lung tissue next to the tumor, sampled before any cancer treatment. The receptors come from a female donor at least 60 years old with stage I lung adenocarcinoma. The CDR3 runs from the conserved cysteine through the conserved F or W. Each record gives: J gene, clone size, V gene, D gene, CDR3 length, CDR3 DNA, CDR3 protein. D genes are given only for firm matches. Clone size is not always given. Where it is, it says once, few, many or a class for expanded clones.

j_call: TRBJ1-5; clone_size: few; v_call: TRBV11-3; d_call: TRBD1; cdr3_length: 16; cdr3_nt: TGTGCCAGCAGCTCGTACGGACAGGGGGCTTTTCAGCCCCAGCATTTT; cdr3_aa: CASSSYGQGAFQPQHF
j_call: TRBJ1-2; clone_size: -; v_call: TRBV28; d_call: TRBD1; cdr3_length: 16; cdr3_nt: TGTGCCAGCAGTTTCCCCAGGGGGCGCGGAGGCTATGGCTACACCTTC; cdr3_aa: CASSFPRGRGGYGYTF
j_call: TRBJ2-3; clone_size: -; v_call: TRBV19; d_call: -; cdr3_length: 15; cdr3_nt: TGTGCCAGTAGTATGAGGTGGGGAAGCACAGATACGCAGTATTTT; cdr3_aa: CASSMRWGSTDTQYF
j_call: TRBJ2-1; clone_size: -; v_call: TRBV19; d_call: -; cdr3_length: 15; cdr3_nt: TGTGCCAGTAGTGCCAATCCTGGACGTCACAATGAGCAGTTCTTC; cdr3_aa: CASSANPGRHNEQFF
j_call: TRBJ1-2; clone_size: few; v_call: TRBV6-8; d_call: TRBD1; cdr3_length: 15; cdr3_nt: TGTGCCAGCAGCCTAACAACGACAGGGCACTATGGCTACACCTTC; cdr3_aa: CASSLTTTGHYGYTF
j_call: TRBJ2-3; clone_size: -; v_call: TRBV28; d_call: -; cdr3_length: 14; cdr3_nt: TGTGCCAGTACTGGGGCCCCCCGGGGAGATACGCAGTATTTT; cdr3_aa: CASTGAPRGDTQYF
j_call: TRBJ1-2; clone_size: -; v_call: TRBV25-1; d_call: -; cdr3_length: 13; cdr3_nt: TGTGCTAGTCGGGGACAAGGACTATATGGCTACACCTTC; cdr3_aa: CASRGQGLYGYTF
j_call: TRBJ1-6; clone_size: -; v_call: TRBV28; d_call: -; cdr3_length: 17; cdr3_nt: TGTGCCAGCAGTTCACCCATCCAAAGGGTGGTGAATTCACCCCTCCACTTT; cdr3_aa: CASSSPIQRVVNSPLHF
j_call: TRBJ1-5; clone_size: few; v_call: TRBV6-8; d_call: -; cdr3_length: 17; cdr3_nt: TGTGCCAGCAGTTACTTAAGTGGTCCTTTGGGCAATCAGCCCCAGCATTTT; cdr3_aa: CASSYLSGPLGNQPQHF
j_call: TRBJ1-1; clone_size: few; v_call: TRBV5-1; d_call: TRBD1; cdr3_length: 18; cdr3_nt: TGCGCCAGCAGCTTCCCTTGGGATTTAGGGACAGGGAACACTGAAGCTTTCTTT; cdr3_aa: CASSFPWDLGTGNTEAFF
j_call: TRBJ1-1; clone_size: few; v_call: TRBV6-8; d_call: -; cdr3_length: 18; cdr3_nt: TGTGCCAGCAGCCGCAACCCGGACACAGATTCTTACAACACTGAAGCTTTCTTT; cdr3_aa: CASSRNPDTDSYNTEAFF
j_call: TRBJ2-1; clone_size: -; v_call: TRBV12-5; d_call: TRBD2; cdr3_length: 17; cdr3_nt: TGTGCTAGTGGCCCGTCTAGCGGGGGACTATCCTACAATGAGCAGTTCTTC; cdr3_aa: CASGPSSGGLSYNEQFF
j_call: TRBJ1-1; clone_size: -; v_call: TRBV6-8; d_call: -; cdr3_length: 15; cdr3_nt: TGTGCCAGCAGTTTTACCCGGTCTTTGAACACTGAAGCTTTCTTT; cdr3_aa: CASSFTRSLNTEAFF
j_call: TRBJ2-5; clone_size: -; v_call: TRBV18; d_call: TRBD2; cdr3_length: 15; cdr3_nt: TGTGCCAGCTCTCCCCAGGGAGGGCCCCAAGAGACCCAGTACTTC; cdr3_aa: CASSPQGGPQETQYF
j_call: TRBJ1-5; clone_size: once; v_call: TRBV19; d_call: -; cdr3_length: 16; cdr3_nt: TGTGCCAGTAGTCTAACCCGGGCCGTTAGCAATCAGCCCCAGCATTTT; cdr3_aa: CASSLTRAVSNQPQHF
j_call: TRBJ2-1; clone_size: few; v_call: TRBV11-3; d_call: TRBD1; cdr3_length: 16; cdr3_nt: TGTGCCAGCAGCCTCCGGGACAGGGGGCAGTACAATGAGCAGTTCTTC; cdr3_aa: CASSLRDRGQYNEQFF
j_call: TRBJ1-4; clone_size: -; v_call: TRBV28; d_call: -; cdr3_length: 14; cdr3_nt: TGTGCCAGCAGCAAACAGGGAGGTGGCGAAAAACTGTTTTTT; cdr3_aa: CASSKQGGGEKLFF
j_call: TRBJ2-1; clone_size: -; v_call: TRBV11-3; d_call: TRBD2; cdr3_length: 16; cdr3_nt: TGTGCCAGCAGCTTGGCCGGGACTAGCGGGGGGAATGAGCAGTTCTTC; cdr3_aa: CASSLAGTSGGNEQFF
j_call: TRBJ1-4; clone_size: -; v_call: TRBV11-3; d_call: TRBD1; cdr3_length: 17; cdr3_nt: TGTGCCAGCAGCTCGAAGGACAGGGGAGCAACTAATGAAAAACTGTTTTTT; cdr3_aa: CASSSKDRGATNEKLFF
j_call: TRBJ2-3; clone_size: hyperexpanded; v_call: TRBV11-3; d_call: TRBD2; cdr3_length: 16; cdr3_nt: TGTGCCAGCAGCTTAAGGATAGCGGGGGGCGGGGATACGCAGTATTTT; cdr3_aa: CASSLRIAGGGDTQYF
j_call: TRBJ1-3; clone_size: -; v_call: TRBV29-1; d_call: -; cdr3_length: 14; cdr3_nt: TGCAGCGTTGAGCGTCAGGGTGGTGGAAACACCATATATTTT; cdr3_aa: CSVERQGGGNTIYF
j_call: TRBJ2-7; clone_size: -; v_call: TRBV11-3; d_call: TRBD1; cdr3_length: 15; cdr3_nt: TGTGCCAGCAGATCAACCGGGACAGGACGCTACGAGCAGTACTTC; cdr3_aa: CASRSTGTGRYEQYF
j_call: TRBJ1-4; clone_size: -; v_call: TRBV9; d_call: -; cdr3_length: 15; cdr3_nt: TGTGCCAGCAGTGAAGCGGCAGGCGGAATGGAAAAACTGTTTTTT; cdr3_aa: CASSEAAGGMEKLFF
j_call: TRBJ1-3; clone_size: few; v_call: TRBV6-8; d_call: TRBD1; cdr3_length: 13; cdr3_nt: TGTGCCAGCAGACAGGGGACTGGAAACACCATATATTTT; cdr3_aa: CASRQGTGNTIYF
j_call: TRBJ2-1; clone_size: medium-sized; v_call: TRBV11-3; d_call: TRBD2; cdr3_length: 15; cdr3_nt: TGTGCCAGCACCCTCGGGGGGGAGAGGGGAAGTGAGCAGTTCTTC; cdr3_aa: CASTLGGERGSEQFF
j_call: TRBJ2-1; clone_size: -; v_call: TRBV18; d_call: TRBD1; cdr3_length: 16; cdr3_nt: TGTGCCAGCTCACCTTCGGACAGGGGAACAGGGGATGAGCAGTTCTTC; cdr3_aa: CASSPSDRGTGDEQFF
j_call: TRBJ1-2; clone_size: few; v_call: TRBV9; d_call: -; cdr3_length: 14; cdr3_nt: TGTGCCAGCGTACAGGGTGACGGTAGTGGTGGCTACACCTTC; cdr3_aa: CASVQGDGSGGYTF
j_call: TRBJ1-2; clone_size: -; v_call: TRBV18; d_call: TRBD1; cdr3_length: 17; cdr3_nt: TGTGCCAGCTCCGTAAGTCCGGGACAGGGGGCCCGTTGGGGCTACACCTTC; cdr3_aa: CASSVSPGQGARWGYTF
j_call: TRBJ1-6; clone_size: -; v_call: TRBV19; d_call: -; cdr3_length: 18; cdr3_nt: TGTGCCAGTAGTATCCCCAAGACAGGCGGTGGCCCAAATTCACCCCTCCACTTT; cdr3_aa: CASSIPKTGGGPNSPLHF
j_call: TRBJ1-2; clone_size: -; v_call: TRBV6-8; d_call: -; cdr3_length: 13; cdr3_nt: TGTGCCAGCAGTGCGAGGACTGCCTATGGCTACACCTTC; cdr3_aa: CASSARTAYGYTF
j_call: TRBJ2-5; clone_size: medium-sized; v_call: TRBV6-8; d_call: -; cdr3_length: 12; cdr3_nt: TGTGCCAGCAGTTCATGGGGAGAGACCCAGTACTTC; cdr3_aa: CASSSWGETQYF
j_call: TRBJ1-1; clone_size: -; v_call: TRBV18; d_call: TRBD1; cdr3_length: 14; cdr3_nt: TGTGCCAGCTCACCGGACAGGGTAAACACTGAAGCTTTCTTT; cdr3_aa: CASSPDRVNTEAFF
j_call: TRBJ2-3; clone_size: few; v_call: TRBV6-8; d_call: TRBD1; cdr3_length: 12; cdr3_nt: TGTGCCAGCAAACAGGGGGCAGATACGCAGTATTTT; cdr3_aa: CASKQGADTQYF